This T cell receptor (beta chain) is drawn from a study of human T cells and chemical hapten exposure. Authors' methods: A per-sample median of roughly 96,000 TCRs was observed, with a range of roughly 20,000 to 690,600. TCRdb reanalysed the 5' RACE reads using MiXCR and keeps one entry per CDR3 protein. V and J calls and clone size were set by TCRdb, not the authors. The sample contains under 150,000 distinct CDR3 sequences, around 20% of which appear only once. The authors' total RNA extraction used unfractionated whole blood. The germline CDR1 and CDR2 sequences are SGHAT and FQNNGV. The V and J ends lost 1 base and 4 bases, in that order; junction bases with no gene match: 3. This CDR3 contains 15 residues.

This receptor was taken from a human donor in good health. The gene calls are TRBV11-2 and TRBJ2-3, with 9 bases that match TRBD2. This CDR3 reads CASSLVLAGPDTQYF. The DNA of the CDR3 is TGTGCCAGCAGCTTAGTGCTAGCGGGGCCAGATACGCAGTATTTT.